The 11 T cell receptor beta chains below come from one sample, sequenced in a study of cytomegalovirus exposure and HLA in healthy donors. Using immunoSEQ multiplex PCR, the repertoire was profiled, and TCRdb retains in-frame clones only, with some absent. The repertoire has approximately 150,000 clones, approximately 87% of them found once; the top ten carry more than 1.3%. Sequenced material: PBMCs. These receptor sequences come from a woman in her twenties or thirties in good health and CMV-seronegative.

This chain uses TRBV6-5 with TRBJ2-7, with 7 bases identical to TRBD1. CDR1 and CDR2 (germline): MNHEY, SVGAGI. V lost 4 bases to trimming and J lost 4 bases; unmatched junction nucleotides: 10. This CDR3 comprises 15 residues. The CDR3 nucleotides read TGTGCCAGCAGTTCCACGGGACAGCCATCGTACGAGCAGTACTTC. Translated: CASSSTGQPSYEQYF.

The chain recombines TRBV18 with TRBJ2-3; no reliable D call. The CDR3 loop spans 12 amino acids. Trimming cost V 6 bases and J 1 base, with 5 bases left between them. The germline CDR1 and CDR2 sequences are KGHSH and LQKENI. CDR3 in amino acids: CASSQGTDTQYF. CDR3 coding DNA: TGTGCCAGCTCTCAGGGCACAGATACGCAGTATTTT.

The gene calls are TRBV10-3 and TRBJ2-1; D may be TRBD2 (6 bases). The length of the CDR3 is 13 residues. The germline CDR1 and CDR2 sequences are ENHRY and SYGVKD. The V end was cut by 3 bases, the J end by 7 bases, with 10 bases between. The CDR3 nucleotides read TGTGCCATCAGTGACTGGGGGGAAAATGAGCAGTTCTTC. Translating it yields CAISDWGENEQFF.

The gene calls are TRBV15 and TRBJ1-1; possibly TRBD1 for D (5 bases). CDR3 size: 16 residues. Per the germline V gene, CDR1 is LNHNV and CDR2 is YYDKDF (reference sequence). V was clipped by 5 bases and J by 4 bases, with 20 bases between them. The CDR3, as DNA: TGTGCCACCAGCGACCGGATACAGGTCCCGAGCACTGAAGCTTTCTTT. It codes for CATSDRIQVPSTEAFF.

The chain recombines TRBV5-1 with TRBJ2-7; TRBD1 matches at 9 bases. Per the germline V gene, CDR1 is SGHRS and CDR2 is YFSETQ. The CDR3 has 19 residues. Unmatched junction bases numbered 19, after V lost 4 bases and J lost 2 bases. The chain's CDR3 is CASSGDGGQGFWGPYEQYF. In DNA form, the CDR3 reads TGCGCCAGCAGCGGGGATGGGGGACAGGGCTTTTGGGGACCCTACGAGCAGTACTTC.

Remarks on this clone: Other nucleotide sequences from this sample produce the same CDR3. The chain carries TRBV5-1 and TRBJ2-7, with D perhaps TRBD2 (5 bases). The germline CDR1 and CDR2 sequences are SGHRS and YFSETQ. CDR3 length equals 14 residues. Trimming removed 1 base from V and 0 bases from J, with 8 bases in between. The CDR3, as DNA: TGCGCCAGCAGCTTGAGCGGCGGCTCCTACGAGCAGTACTTC. Amino acid sequence: CASSLSGGSYEQYF.

As DNA, the CDR3 is TGTGCCAGCAGTTACTCCGCAGGGATCATGAACACTGAAGCTTTCTTT. Translating gives CASSYSAGIMNTEAFF. The chain employs TRBV6-5 and TRBJ1-1, with D perhaps matching TRBD1 (5 bases). CDR3 length: 16 amino acids. With 0 bases removed from V and 0 bases from J, the gap between germline ends came to 11 bases. Germline V gene sequence: CDR1 MNHEY, CDR2 SVGAGI.

The chain recombines TRBV6-1 with TRBJ2-2; 9 bases map to TRBD1. The V and J ends lost 4 bases and 4 bases, in that order; junction bases with no gene match: 7. Germline CDR1 MNHNS, CDR2 SASEGT. This CDR3 comprises 16 residues. CDR3 in DNA: TGTGCCAGCAGTGCCGGTCGGGGACAGGGCACCGGGGAGCTGTTTTTT. The encoded protein is CASSAGRGQGTGELFF.

The V and J genes are TRBV2 and TRBJ2-2, with a weak D call TRBD2 (5 bases). The germline V gene has CDR1 SNHLY and CDR2 FYNNEI. The CDR3 is made up of 15 amino acids. Between the trimmed V and J ends, which lost 1 base and 6 bases, there was a span of 12 bases. In DNA, the CDR3 is TGTGCCAGCAGTGAAGGAGGGATAGGAGCCGGGGAGCTGTTTTTT. This gives the protein CASSEGGIGAGELFF. The full variable domain, its missing parts supplied by reference TRBV2 and TRBJ2-2, is EPEVTQTPSHQVTQMGQEVILRCVPISNHLYFYWYRQILGQKVEFLVSFYNNEISEKSEIFDDQFSVERPDGSNFTLKIRSTKLEDSAMYFCASSEGGIGAGELFFGEGSRLTVL.

The rearrangement uses TRBV7-9 and TRBJ2-3, with D maybe TRBD1 (5 bases). The CDR3 has 16 amino acids. V was cut by 4 bases and J by 2 bases, with 16 bases left in between. Germline V gene data show CDR1 as SEHNR and CDR2 as FQNEAQ (reference sequence). The CDR3 DNA reads TGTGCCAGCAGCTCCCACCATACGGACAACACAGATACGCAGTATTTT. Translating it yields CASSSHHTDNTDTQYF. Supplemented by reference TRBV7-9 and TRBJ2-3, the full variable domain reads DTGVSQNPRHKITKRGQNVTFRCDPISEHNRLYWYRQTLGQGPEFLTYFQNEAQLEKSRLLSDRFSAERPKGSFSTLEIQRTEQGDSAMYLCASSSHHTDNTDTQYFGPGTRLTVL.

The rearrangement joins TRBV5-4 to TRBJ1-2; D is unclear. Trimming took 1 base from V and 1 from J, leaving 14 bases between them. Germline CDR1 SGHNT, CDR2 YYREEE (reference sequence). This CDR3 has 16 residues. CDR3 sequence reads: CASSLSGRHFNYGYTF. CDR3 DNA sequence: TGTGCCAGCAGCTTGAGCGGACGCCACTTTAACTATGGCTACACCTTC.